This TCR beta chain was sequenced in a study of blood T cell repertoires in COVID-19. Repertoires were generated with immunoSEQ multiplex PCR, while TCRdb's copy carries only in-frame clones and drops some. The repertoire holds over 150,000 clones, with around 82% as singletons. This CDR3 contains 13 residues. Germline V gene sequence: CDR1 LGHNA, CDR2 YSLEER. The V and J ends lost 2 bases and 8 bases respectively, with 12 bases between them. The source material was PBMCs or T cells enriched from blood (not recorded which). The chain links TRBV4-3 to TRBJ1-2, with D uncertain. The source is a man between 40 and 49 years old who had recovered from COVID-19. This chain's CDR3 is CASSQLGREGYTF. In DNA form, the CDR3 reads TGCGCCAGCAGCCAACTGGGGAGGGAAGGCTACACCTTC.